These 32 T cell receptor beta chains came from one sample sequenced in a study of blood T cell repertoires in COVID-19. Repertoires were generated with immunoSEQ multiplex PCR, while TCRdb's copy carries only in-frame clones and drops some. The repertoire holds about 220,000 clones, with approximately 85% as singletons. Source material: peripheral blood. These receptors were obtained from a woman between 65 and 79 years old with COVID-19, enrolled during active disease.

CDR3 coding DNA: TGTGCCAGCAGCTTTTTACGGACAGGGGGCCCTAATGAAAAACTGTTTTTT. Its protein is CASSFLRTGGPNEKLFF. The gene calls are TRBV5-6 and TRBJ1-4; TRBD1 matches 11 bases. After removal of 2 bases from V and 3 bases from J, the junction contained 6 bases not matched to a gene. In germline, CDR1 is SGHDT, CDR2 YYEEEE. The CDR3 contains 17 residues.

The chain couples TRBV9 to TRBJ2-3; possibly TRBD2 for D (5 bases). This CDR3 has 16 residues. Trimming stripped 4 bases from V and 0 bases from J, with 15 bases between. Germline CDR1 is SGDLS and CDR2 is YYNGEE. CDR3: CASSPPSSSSTDTQYF. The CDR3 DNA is TGTGCCAGCAGCCCCCCCTCTAGCTCCAGCACAGATACGCAGTATTTT.

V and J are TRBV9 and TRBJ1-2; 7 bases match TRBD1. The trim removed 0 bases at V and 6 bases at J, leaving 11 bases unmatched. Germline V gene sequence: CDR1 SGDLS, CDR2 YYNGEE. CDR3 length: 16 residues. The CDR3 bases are TGTGCCAGCAGCGTAGTGGAGGGGGCGAATATAAATGGCTACACCTTC. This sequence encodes CASSVVEGANINGYTF.

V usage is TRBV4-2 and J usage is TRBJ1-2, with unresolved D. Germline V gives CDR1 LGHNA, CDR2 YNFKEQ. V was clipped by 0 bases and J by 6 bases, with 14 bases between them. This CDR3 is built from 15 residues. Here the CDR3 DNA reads TGTGCCAGCAGCCAAGATCCTACGGGTCGGGATGGCTACACCTTC. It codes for CASSQDPTGRDGYTF.

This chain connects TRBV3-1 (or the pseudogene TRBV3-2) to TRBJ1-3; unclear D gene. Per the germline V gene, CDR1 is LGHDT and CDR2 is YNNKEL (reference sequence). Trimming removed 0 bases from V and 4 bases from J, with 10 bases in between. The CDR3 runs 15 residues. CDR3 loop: CASSQDLSRGNTIYF. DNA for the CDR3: TGTGCCAGCAGCCAAGATTTATCACGGGGAAACACCATATATTTT.

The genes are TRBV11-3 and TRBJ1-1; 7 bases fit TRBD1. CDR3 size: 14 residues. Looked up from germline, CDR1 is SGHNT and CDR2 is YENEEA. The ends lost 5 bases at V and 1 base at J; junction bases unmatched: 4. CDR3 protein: CASSRGTANTEAFF. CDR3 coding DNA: TGTGCCAGCAGCAGGGGGACAGCGAACACTGAAGCTTTCTTT.

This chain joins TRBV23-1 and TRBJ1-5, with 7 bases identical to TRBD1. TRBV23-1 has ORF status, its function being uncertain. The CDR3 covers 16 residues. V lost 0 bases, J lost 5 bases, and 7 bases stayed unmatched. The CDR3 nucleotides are TGCGCCAGCAGTCAATCAGGGGGCCGGGTCGATCAGCCCCAGCATTTT. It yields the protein CASSQSGGRVDQPQHF.

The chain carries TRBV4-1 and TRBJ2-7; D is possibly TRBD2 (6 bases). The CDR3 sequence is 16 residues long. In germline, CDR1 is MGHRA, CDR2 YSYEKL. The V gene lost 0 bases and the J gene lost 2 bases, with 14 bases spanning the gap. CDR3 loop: CASSQESRASAYEQYF. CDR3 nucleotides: TGCGCCAGCAGCCAAGAGAGTCGTGCTAGCGCCTACGAGCAGTACTTC.

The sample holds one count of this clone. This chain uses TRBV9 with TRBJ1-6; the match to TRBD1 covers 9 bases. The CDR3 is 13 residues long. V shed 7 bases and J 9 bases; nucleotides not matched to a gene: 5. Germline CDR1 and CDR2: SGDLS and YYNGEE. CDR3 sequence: CASSRDRVSPLHF. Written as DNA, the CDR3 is TGTGCCAGCTCGCGGGACAGGGTTTCACCCCTCCACTTT.

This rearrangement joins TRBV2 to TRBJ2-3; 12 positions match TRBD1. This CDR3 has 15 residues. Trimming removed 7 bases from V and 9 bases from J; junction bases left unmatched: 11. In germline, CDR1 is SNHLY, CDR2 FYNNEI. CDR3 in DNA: TGTGCCAGCAAGGGACAGGGGGCGATTTTTGGCACGCAGTATTTT. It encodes CASKGQGAIFGTQYF.

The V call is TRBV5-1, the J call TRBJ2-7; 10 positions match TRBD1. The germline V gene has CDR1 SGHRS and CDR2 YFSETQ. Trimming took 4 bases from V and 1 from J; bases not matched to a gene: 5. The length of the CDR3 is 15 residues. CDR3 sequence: CASSTTGGGSYEQYF. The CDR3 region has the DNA TGCGCCAGCAGCACGACAGGGGGCGGTTCCTACGAGCAGTACTTC.

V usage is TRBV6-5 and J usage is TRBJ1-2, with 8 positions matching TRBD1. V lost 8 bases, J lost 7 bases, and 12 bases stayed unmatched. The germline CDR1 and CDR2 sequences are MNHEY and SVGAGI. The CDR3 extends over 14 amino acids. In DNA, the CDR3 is TGTGCCAGCCCGGACAGGGTGTCCCCTAGTGGCTACACCTTC. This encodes CASPDRVSPSGYTF.

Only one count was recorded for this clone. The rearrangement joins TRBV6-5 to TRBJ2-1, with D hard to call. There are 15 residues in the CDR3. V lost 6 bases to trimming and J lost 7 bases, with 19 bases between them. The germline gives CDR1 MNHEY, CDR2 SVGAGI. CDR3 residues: CASRLVGADWNEQFF. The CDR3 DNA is TGTGCCAGCAGACTCGTTGGTGCGGATTGGAATGAGCAGTTCTTC.

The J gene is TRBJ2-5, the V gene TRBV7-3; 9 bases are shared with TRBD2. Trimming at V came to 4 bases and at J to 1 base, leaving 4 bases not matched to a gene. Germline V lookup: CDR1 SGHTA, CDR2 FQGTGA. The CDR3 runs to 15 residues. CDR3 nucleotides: TGTGCCAGCAGCTCAGCGGGGGGACCCCAAGAGACCCAGTACTTC. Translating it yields CASSSAGGPQETQYF.

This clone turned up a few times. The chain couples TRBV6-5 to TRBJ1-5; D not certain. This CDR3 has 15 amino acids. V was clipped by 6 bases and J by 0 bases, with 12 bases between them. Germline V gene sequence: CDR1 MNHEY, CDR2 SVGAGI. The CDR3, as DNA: TGTGCCAGCAGCTTGGATCACTATAGCAATCAGCCCCAGCATTTT. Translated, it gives CASSLDHYSNQPQHF.

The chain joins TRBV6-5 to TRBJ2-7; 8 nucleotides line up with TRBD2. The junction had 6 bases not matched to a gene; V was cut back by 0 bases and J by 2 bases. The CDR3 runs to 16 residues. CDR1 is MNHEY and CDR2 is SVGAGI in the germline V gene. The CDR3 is CASSYSSSSGPYEQYF. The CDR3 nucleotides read TGTGCCAGCAGTTACTCGAGTTCTAGCGGGCCCTACGAGCAGTACTTC.

For the CDR3, the DNA is TGTGCCAGCAGCTTAGGAGACCAAGAGACCCAGTACTTC. Translation: CASSLGDQETQYF. This chain joins TRBV7-8 and TRBJ2-5, with no clear D. CDR1 is SGHVS, CDR2 FQNEAQ, per germline. The V and J ends lost 1 base and 0 bases respectively, with 3 bases between them. CDR3 size: 13 residues.

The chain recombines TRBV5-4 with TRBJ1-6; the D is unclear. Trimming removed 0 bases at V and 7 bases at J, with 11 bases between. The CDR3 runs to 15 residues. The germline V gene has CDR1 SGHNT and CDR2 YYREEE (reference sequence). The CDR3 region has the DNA TGTGCCAGCAGCTTGGGGCAGGCCCACAATTCACCCCTCCACTTT. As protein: CASSLGQAHNSPLHF.

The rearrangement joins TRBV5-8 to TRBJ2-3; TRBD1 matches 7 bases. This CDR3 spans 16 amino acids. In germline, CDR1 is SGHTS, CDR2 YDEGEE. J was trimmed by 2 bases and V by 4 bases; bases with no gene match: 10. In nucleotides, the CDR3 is TGTGCCAGCAGCCTTCCAGGGGGTCCTTTCACAGATACGCAGTATTTT. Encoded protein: CASSLPGGPFTDTQYF.

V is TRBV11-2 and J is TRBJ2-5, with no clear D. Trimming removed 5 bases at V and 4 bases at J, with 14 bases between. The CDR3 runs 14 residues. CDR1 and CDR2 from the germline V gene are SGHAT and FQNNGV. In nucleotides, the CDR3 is TGTGCCAGCAGCCCCCCCGGGTCGAGAGAGACCCAGTACTTC. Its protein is CASSPPGSRETQYF.

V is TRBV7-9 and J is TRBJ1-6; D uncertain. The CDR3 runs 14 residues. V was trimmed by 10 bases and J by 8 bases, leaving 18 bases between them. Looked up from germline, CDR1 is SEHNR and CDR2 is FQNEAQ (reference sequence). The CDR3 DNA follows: TGTGCCACCTCCCGAGGAGGACCTTATTCACCCCTCCACTTT. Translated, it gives CATSRGGPYSPLHF.

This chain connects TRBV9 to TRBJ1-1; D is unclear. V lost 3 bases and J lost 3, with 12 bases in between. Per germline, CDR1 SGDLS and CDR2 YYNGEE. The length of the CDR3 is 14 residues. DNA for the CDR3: TGTGCCAGCAGCGCCCATGGCCGGGACACTGAAGCTTTCTTT. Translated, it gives CASSAHGRDTEAFF. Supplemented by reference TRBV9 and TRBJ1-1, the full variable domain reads DSGVTQTPKHLITATGQRVTLRCSPRSGDLSVYWYQQSLDQGLQFLIQYYNGEERAKGNILERFSAQQFPDLHSELNLSSLELGDSALYFCASSAHGRDTEAFFGQGTRLTVV.

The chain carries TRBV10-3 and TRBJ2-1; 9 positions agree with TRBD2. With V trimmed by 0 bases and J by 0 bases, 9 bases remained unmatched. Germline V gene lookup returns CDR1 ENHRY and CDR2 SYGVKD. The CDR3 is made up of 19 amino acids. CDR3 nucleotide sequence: TGTGCCATCAGTGAGTCAGTTAGCGGGGGTGCGAGCTCCTACAATGAGCAGTTCTTC. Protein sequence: CAISESVSGGASSYNEQFF.

The CDR3 protein is CASSPLAGANGEQFF. CDR3 bases: TGTGCCAGCAGCCCTCTAGCGGGAGCTAACGGTGAGCAGTTCTTC. The chain has TRBV7-6 and TRBJ2-1, with 10 bases lining up with TRBD2. Germline trimming cut 5 bases from V and 9 bases from J; bases unmatched to any gene: 10. This CDR3 has 15 residues. Germline V gene sequence: CDR1 SGHVS, CDR2 FNYEAQ.

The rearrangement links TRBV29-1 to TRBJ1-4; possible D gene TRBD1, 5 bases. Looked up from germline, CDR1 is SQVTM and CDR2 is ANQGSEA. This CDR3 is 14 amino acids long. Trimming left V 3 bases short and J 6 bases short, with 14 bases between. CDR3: CSVEPRDSYEKLFF. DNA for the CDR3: TGCAGCGTTGAGCCCCGGGACTCCTATGAAAAACTGTTTTTT.

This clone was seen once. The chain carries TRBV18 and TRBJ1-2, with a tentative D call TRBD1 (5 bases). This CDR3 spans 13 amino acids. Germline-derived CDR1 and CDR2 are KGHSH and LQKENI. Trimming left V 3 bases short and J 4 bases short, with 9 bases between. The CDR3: CASSPGQPYGYTF. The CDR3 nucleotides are TGTGCCAGCTCACCGGGGCAGCCCTATGGCTACACCTTC. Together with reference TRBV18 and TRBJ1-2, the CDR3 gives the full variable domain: NAGVMQNPRHLVRRRGQEARLRCSPMKGHSHVYWYRQLPEEGLKFMVYLQKENIIDESGMPKERFSAEFPKEGPSILRIQQVVRGDSAAYFCASSPGQPYGYTFGSGTRLTVV.

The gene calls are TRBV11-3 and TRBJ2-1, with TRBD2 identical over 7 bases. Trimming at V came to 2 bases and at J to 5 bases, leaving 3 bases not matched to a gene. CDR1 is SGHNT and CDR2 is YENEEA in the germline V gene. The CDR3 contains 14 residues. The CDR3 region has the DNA TGTGCCAGCAGCTTAAACAGCGGGGACAATGAGCAGTTCTTC. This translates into CASSLNSGDNEQFF.

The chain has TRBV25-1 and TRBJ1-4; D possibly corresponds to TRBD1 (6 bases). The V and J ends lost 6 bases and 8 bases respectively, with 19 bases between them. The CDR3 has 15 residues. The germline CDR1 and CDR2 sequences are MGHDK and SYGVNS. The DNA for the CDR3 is TGTGCCAGCAGAGCCCCAGGGGCCCGAGGGGAAAAACTGTTTTTT. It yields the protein CASRAPGARGEKLFF.

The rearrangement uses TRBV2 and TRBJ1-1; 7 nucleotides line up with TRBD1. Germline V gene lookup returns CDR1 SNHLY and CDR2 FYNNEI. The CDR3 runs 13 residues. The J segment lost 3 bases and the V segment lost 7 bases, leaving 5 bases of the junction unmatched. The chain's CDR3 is CASTETGHTEAFF. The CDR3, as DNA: TGTGCCAGCACAGAGACAGGGCACACTGAAGCTTTCTTT. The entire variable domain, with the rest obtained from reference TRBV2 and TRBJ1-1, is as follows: EPEVTQTPSHQVTQMGQEVILRCVPISNHLYFYWYRQILGQKVEFLVSFYNNEISEKSEIFDDQFSVERPDGSNFTLKIRSTKLEDSAMYFCASTETGHTEAFFGQGTRLTVV.

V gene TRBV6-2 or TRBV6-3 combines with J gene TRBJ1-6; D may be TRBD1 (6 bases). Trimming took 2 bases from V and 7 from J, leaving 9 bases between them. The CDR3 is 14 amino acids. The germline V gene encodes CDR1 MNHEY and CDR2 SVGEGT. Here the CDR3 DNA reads TGTGCCAGCAGTTACACAGGGTTGAATTCACCCCTCCACTTT. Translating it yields CASSYTGLNSPLHF.

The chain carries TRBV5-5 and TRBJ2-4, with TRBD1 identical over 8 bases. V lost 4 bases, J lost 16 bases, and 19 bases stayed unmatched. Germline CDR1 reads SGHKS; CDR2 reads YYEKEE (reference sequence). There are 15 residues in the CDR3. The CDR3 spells CASSRADRETSSRYF. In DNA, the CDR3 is TGTGCCAGCAGCCGGGCGGACAGGGAAACTAGCTCGCGATACTTC.

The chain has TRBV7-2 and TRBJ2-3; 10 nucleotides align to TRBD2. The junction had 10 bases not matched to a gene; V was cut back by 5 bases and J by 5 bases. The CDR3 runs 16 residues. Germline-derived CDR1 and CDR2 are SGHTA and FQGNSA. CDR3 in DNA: TGTGCCAGCAGCCCTCCCGGGACTAGCGCCGGAGATACGCAGTATTTT. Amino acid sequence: CASSPPGTSAGDTQYF. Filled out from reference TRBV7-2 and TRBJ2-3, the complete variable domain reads GAGVSQSPSNKVTEKGKDVELRCDPISGHTALYWYRQSLGQGLEFLIYFQGNSAPDKSGLPSDRFSAERTGGSVSTLTIQRTQQEDSAVYLCASSPPGTSAGDTQYFGPGTRLTVL.